This TCR beta chain derives from a study of cytomegalovirus exposure and HLA in healthy donors. Study-wide points: The study put under 200 TCR beta chains on its list as cytomegalovirus-associated.

Primers for the PCR totalled 60 Vbeta and 13 Jbeta. The table came from immunoSEQ multiplex PCR; TCRdb's copy has only in-frame clones and leaves some out. The top ten hold roughly 1.2% of the sample, which has more than 110,000 clones, about 80% seen once. A single count supports this clone. What it recognizes is unknown. A read error may produce the germline difference seen at one junction end. The receptor was isolated from a male donor in good health and CMV-seropositive. The sample was PBMCs.

This CDR3 reads CSSSFEGYYGYTF. As DNA, the CDR3 is TGTTCCAGCAGCTTTGAGGGATACTATGGCTACACCTTC. The chain joins TRBV7-9 to TRBJ1-2; unclear D gene. Germline CDR1 and CDR2: SEHNR and FQNEAQ (reference sequence). The CDR3 totals 13 residues. Variable domain in full (rest from reference TRBV7-9 and TRBJ1-2): DTGVSQNPRHKITKRGQNVTFRCDPISEHNRLYWYRQTLGQGPEFLTYFQNEAQLEKSRLLSDRFSAERPKGSFSTLEIQRTEQGDSAMYLCSSSFEGYYGYTFGSGTRLTVV.